These 17 T cell receptor beta chains were all obtained from the same sample, sequenced in a study of cytomegalovirus exposure and HLA in healthy donors. The PCR contained 60 Vbeta and 13 Jbeta primers. Profiled with immunoSEQ multiplex PCR; TCRdb holds only in-frame clones, not every one. The sample shows around 150,000 clones, about two thirds of them seen only once. The sample was PBMCs. These receptors came from a man aged 50-59 years in good health and CMV-seropositive.

V is TRBV29-1 and J is TRBJ2-5, with a possible D match to TRBD2 (6 bases). CDR3 size: 12 residues. CDR1 SQVTM and CDR2 ANQGSEA come from the germline V gene. Trimming stripped 4 bases from V and 5 bases from J, with 11 bases between. CDR3 bases: TGCAGCGTTGGCCCGGGGGAGGAGACCCAGTACTTC. It yields the protein CSVGPGEETQYF.

The rearrangement links TRBV7-2 to TRBJ2-5, with D unclear. TRBJ2-7 explains the end of the DNA better; the J call may be wrong. CDR3 length: 13 amino acids. Germline V gives CDR1 SGHTA, CDR2 FQGNSA. DNA for the CDR3: TGTGCCAGCAGCCCTGACAACTCCTACGAGCAGTACTTC. It specifies CASSPDNSYEQYF.

This chain connects TRBV11-3 to TRBJ2-2, with 9 nucleotides matching TRBD2. V lost 1 base, J lost 5 bases, and 2 bases stayed unmatched. Germline CDR1 reads SGHNT; CDR2 reads YENEEA. This CDR3 has 15 residues. CDR3 coding DNA: TGTGCCAGCAGCTTAGCTAGCGGGACAACCGGGGAGCTGTTTTTT. Residues: CASSLASGTTGELFF.

V and J are TRBV11-3 and TRBJ1-2, with TRBD1 identical over 7 bases. This CDR3 comprises 14 residues. The junction had 9 bases not matched to a gene; V was cut back by 5 bases and J by 6 bases. Germline values: CDR1 SGHNT, CDR2 YENEEA. CDR3 in amino acids: CASSLEGGSDGYTF. The CDR3 DNA reads as TGTGCCAGCAGCCTCGAAGGGGGCAGCGATGGCTACACCTTC.

This chain joins TRBV5-1 and TRBJ2-3; the match to TRBD1 covers 10 bases. This CDR3 region has 15 residues. Trimming took 4 bases from V and 6 from J; bases not matched to a gene: 8. Germline V lookup: CDR1 SGHRS, CDR2 YFSETQ. Written as DNA, the CDR3 is TGCGCCAGCAGCCAACAGACAGGGGGCAAGGATACGCAGTATTTT. Encoded protein: CASSQQTGGKDTQYF.

About this clone: Other DNA sequences in the same sample also yield this CDR3. The chain joins TRBV18 to TRBJ1-1, with a possible D match to TRBD1 (6 bases). V was shortened by 6 bases and J by 5 bases, with 10 bases between the two germline ends. Germline values: CDR1 KGHSH, CDR2 LQKENI. The CDR3 runs to 12 residues. CDR3 sequence: CASSRGGTEAFF. The CDR3 region has the DNA TGTGCCAGCTCTAGGGGGGGGACTGAAGCTTTCTTT.

CDR3 coding DNA: TGTGCCATCAGTAGGACAGGCGTTAATGAAAAACTGTTTTTT. It translates to CAISRTGVNEKLFF. The gene calls are TRBV10-3 and TRBJ1-4, with TRBD1 identical over 7 bases. With V trimmed by 5 bases and J by 4 bases, 4 bases remained unmatched. CDR3 length: 14 residues. Germline CDR1 and CDR2: ENHRY and SYGVKD.

The chain couples TRBV7-8 to TRBJ2-1; D perhaps matches TRBD2 (6 bases). The CDR3 sequence is 13 residues long. V shed 2 bases and J shed 7 bases, with 9 bases lying between them. Germline CDR1 and CDR2: SGHVS and FQNEAQ. The CDR3 loop reads CASSLLARNEQFF. CDR3 DNA sequence: TGTGCCAGCAGCTTACTAGCGAGGAATGAGCAGTTCTTC.

This clone was detected a few times. This chain connects TRBV9 to TRBJ2-1; TRBD2 aligns across 12 bases. There are 16 residues in the CDR3. Per germline, CDR1 SGDLS and CDR2 YYNGEE. Trimming took 3 bases from V and 7 from J; bases not matched to a gene: 8. The CDR3 bases are TGTGCCAGCAGCGATCGATCACTAGCGGGAGGTAATGAGCAGTTCTTC. This encodes CASSDRSLAGGNEQFF.

CDR3 nucleotide sequence: TGTGCCAGCAGCCCTTTGACAGGGCCCTACGAGCAGTACTTC. Protein sequence: CASSPLTGPYEQYF. V and J are TRBV11-1 and TRBJ2-7; 7 bases are a match to TRBD1. J lost 2 bases, V lost 5 bases, and 6 bases had no gene match. The CDR3 has 14 residues. Germline V gene lookup returns CDR1 SGHAT and CDR2 FQDESV (reference sequence).

The gene calls are TRBV5-1 and TRBJ2-7; D gene ambiguous. The CDR3 extends over 14 amino acids. Trimming took 0 bases from V and 1 from J, leaving 8 bases between them. From germline, CDR1 is SGHRS and CDR2 YFSETQ. As DNA, the CDR3 is TGCGCCAGCAGCTTGGAGATCGGGTCCTACGAGCAGTACTTC. This sequence encodes CASSLEIGSYEQYF.

The CDR3 spells CASSDRGQGSNTF. CDR3 nucleotides: TGTGCCAGCAGTGACCGAGGACAGGGAAGTAACACCTTC. This sequence joins TRBV2 and TRBJ1-2; 8 bases map to TRBD1. J gave up 12 bases and V 3 bases, and 9 bases lay outside the gene matches. The CDR3 extends over 13 amino acids. Germline V lookup: CDR1 SNHLY, CDR2 FYNNEI.

This clone turned up a few times. This sample also contains other DNA sequences that code for the same CDR3. The gene calls are TRBV5-1 and TRBJ1-2, with TRBD1 matching over 11 bases. The V and J ends lost 6 bases and 6 bases, in that order; junction bases with no gene match: 16. The CDR3 is made up of 17 amino acids. The germline CDR1 and CDR2 sequences are SGHRS and YFSETQ. This CDR3 is CASKYNPEGQGENGYTF. For the CDR3, the DNA is TGCGCCAGCAAATACAATCCCGAGGGACAGGGGGAAAATGGCTACACCTTC. The full variable domain, rest sourced from reference TRBV5-1 and TRBJ1-2, is KAGVTQTPRYLIKTRGQQVTLSCSPISGHRSVSWYQQTPGQGLQFLFEYFSETQRNKGNFPGRFSGRQFSNSRSEMNVSTLELGDSALYLCASKYNPEGQGENGYTFGSGTRLTVV.

The chain links TRBV6-1 to TRBJ1-5; TRBD1 is a possible D gene (5 bases). CDR1 is MNHNS and CDR2 is SASEGT in the germline V gene. The CDR3 is made up of 16 amino acids. Trimming left V 3 bases short and J 0 bases short, with 12 bases between. As DNA, the CDR3 is TGTGCCAGCAGTGATGGACCGGGGGATAGCAATCAGCCCCAGCATTTT. It is translated as CASSDGPGDSNQPQHF.

V and J are TRBV6-1 and TRBJ1-1, with TRBD1 identical over 7 bases. This CDR3 spans 15 amino acids. With 6 bases clipped from V and 0 bases from J, the junction kept 7 bases outside the gene matches. Germline values: CDR1 MNHNS, CDR2 SASEGT. CDR3 protein: CASRLSGGMNTEAFF. CDR3 in DNA: TGTGCCAGCAGGCTATCAGGGGGAATGAACACTGAAGCTTTCTTT.

The CDR3 sequence: CASSSSGGADTQYF. As DNA, the CDR3 is TGTGCCAGCTCCTCTAGCGGGGGGGCAGATACGCAGTATTTT. This chain links TRBV6-4 with TRBJ2-3, with 12 bases that match TRBD2. Trimming took 8 bases from V and 4 from J; bases not matched to a gene: 4. CDR1 is MRHNA and CDR2 is SNTAGT in the germline V gene. The CDR3 sequence is 14 residues long.

The chain couples TRBV7-2 to TRBJ2-7; possibly TRBD2 for D (6 bases). Germline loops: CDR1 SGHTA, CDR2 FQGNSA. V dropped 3 bases and J dropped 0 bases, with 12 bases sitting between them. The CDR3 contains 15 residues. The CDR3 DNA reads as TGTGCCAGCAGCTTCGGCGGGGCTAGCTCCTACGAGCAGTACTTC. Residues: CASSFGGASSYEQYF. Full variable domain (rest looked up from reference TRBV7-2 and TRBJ2-7): GAGVSQSPSNKVTEKGKDVELRCDPISGHTALYWYRQSLGQGLEFLIYFQGNSAPDKSGLPSDRFSAERTGGSVSTLTIQRTQQEDSAVYLCASSFGGASSYEQYFGPGTRLTVT.